Presented here are 14 T cell receptor beta chains from one specimen sequenced in a study of molecular identifiers for immune sequencing clone quantification. TCRdb recomputed calls from the PCR reads with MiXCR, one row per CDR3 protein. In the table there are tens of thousands of distinct CDR3 sequences, under 20% of which are singletons. The specimen sequenced was naive CD8+ T cells from blood, with Jurkat cell RNA spiked in. As for subset: FACS-sorted CD8+CD4-CCR7+CD45RA+ naive T cells. The source of these receptors is a human donor in good health. Some libraries in this study had Jurkat cell RNA spiked in.

The table lists this clonotype with a few counts. The conserved closing phenylalanine or tryptophan is absent in this CDR3, likely reflecting a read error. V usage is TRBV20-1 and J usage is TRBJ2-1; the D is unclear. The ends were cut back, 2 bases at V and 8 bases at J, with 16 bases in the middle. The CDR3 contains 14 residues. Germline V gene data show CDR1 as DFQATT and CDR2 as SNEGSKA (reference sequence). The CDR3 here is CSARSNPLGYEQFL. Written as DNA, the CDR3 is TGCAGTGCTAGAAGCAATCCCTTGGGCTATGAGCAGTTCCTC.

This clonotype was recorded many times. The rearrangement links TRBV20-1 to TRBJ2-3; TRBD1 aligns across 7 bases. CDR1 is DFQATT, CDR2 SNEGSKA, per germline (reference sequence). The CDR3 sequence is 17 residues long. V lost 0 bases, J lost 3 bases, and 12 bases stayed unmatched. The CDR3 region is CSARDLNRDRITDTQYF. As DNA, the CDR3 is TGCAGTGCTAGAGACCTGAACAGGGACAGAATAACAGATACGCAGTATTTT.

This clonotype came up many times. The rearrangement uses TRBV4-1 and TRBJ2-7, with TRBD2 matching 8 bases. Germline V gene sequence: CDR1 MGHRA, CDR2 YSYEKL. The CDR3 covers 14 residues. With 6 bases clipped from V and 4 bases from J, the junction kept 8 bases outside the gene matches. CDR3 sequence: CASSTLAASYEQYF. In DNA, the CDR3 is TGCGCCAGCAGTACACTAGCGGCCTCTTACGAGCAGTACTTC.

Concerning this clonotype itself: This clone may be a read error of a much larger clone one base away. The genes are TRBV5-3 and TRBJ2-7, with TRBD1 identical over 10 bases. TRBV5-3 is marked as an open reading frame, function uncertain. The CDR3 consists of 14 residues. The CDR3 DNA follows: TGTGCCAGCAGCATTGACAGGGGGCATTACGGGCAGTACTTC. Amino acid sequence: CASSIDRGHYGQYF.

This clonotype was found many times. The chain couples TRBV7-2 to TRBJ2-7; 8 bases match TRBD2. V was pared by 0 bases and J by 4 bases, with 11 bases of the junction left unmatched. The germline CDR1 and CDR2 sequences are SGHTA and FQGNSA. The CDR3 totals 17 residues. The DNA for the CDR3 is TGTGCCAGCAGCTTAGCGTTCAAAGCGGGAGTCTTTTACGAGCAGTACTTC. It codes for CASSLAFKAGVFYEQYF.

Only a few counts were recorded for this clonotype. The chain couples TRBV6-5 to TRBJ2-1; D unclear. The CDR3 extends over 15 amino acids. The V gene lost 2 bases and the J gene lost 0 bases, with 8 bases spanning the gap. Germline V CDR1 and CDR2: MNHEY, SVGAGI. The CDR3 DNA sequence: TGTGCCAGCAGTTACGGTAGAGACTCCTACAATGAGCAGTTCTTC. Residues: CASSYGRDSYNEQFF.

This clonotype was counted between two and nine times. The CDR3 spells CASSAAGDAYNEQFF. The CDR3 nucleotides are TGTGCCAGCAGCGCAGCGGGAGACGCCTACAATGAGCAGTTCTTC. The chain employs TRBV9 and TRBJ2-1; TRBD2 matches 8 bases. The CDR3 is made up of 15 amino acids. CDR1 and CDR2 from the germline V gene are SGDLS and YYNGEE. The V gene end was trimmed by 3 bases and the J gene end by 2 bases; junction bases not matched to a gene: 4.

In its sample, this clonotype was seen a few times. The V call is TRBV7-8, the J call TRBJ2-7; D call uncertain. Germline-derived CDR1 and CDR2 are SGHVS and FQNEAQ. V gave up 5 bases and J gave up 0 bases, with 8 bases separating them. The CDR3 length is 13 residues. CDR3 in amino acids: CASSQTVSYEQYF. The CDR3 DNA sequence: TGTGCCAGCAGCCAGACGGTCTCCTACGAGCAGTACTTC. The variable domain in full, with the rest retrieved from reference TRBV7-8 and TRBJ2-7, is GAGVSQSPRYKVAKRGQDVALRCDPISGHVSLFWYQQALGQGPEFLTYFQNEAQLDKSGLPSDRFFAERPEGSVSTLKIQRTQQEDSAVYLCASSQTVSYEQYFGPGTRLTVT.

This clonotype was observed a few times. This may come from a read error, since a much larger clone is one base off. This rearrangement joins TRBV19 to TRBJ2-7; D possibly uses TRBD1 or TRBD2 (5 bases each). The CDR3 spans 13 residues. The germline gives CDR1 LNHDA, CDR2 SQIVND (reference sequence). Trimming left V 7 bases short and J 6 bases short, with 16 bases between. The DNA for the CDR3 is TGTGCCAGTAATTCACAATCTGGGACCGAGCAGTACTTC. It translates to CASNSQSGTEQYF.

In DNA form, the CDR3 reads TGTGCCAGCGAGGAGGGTGTCGATGAGCAGTTCTTC. Encoded protein: CASEEGVDEQFF. The gene calls are TRBV7-9 and TRBJ2-1, with a possible D match to TRBD2 (6 bases). V lost 8 bases and J 8 bases, leaving 13 bases between the germline ends. CDR1 SEHNR and CDR2 FQNEAQ come from the germline V gene (reference sequence). This CDR3 is 12 amino acids long.

This clonotype has a count of ten or more. The chain combines TRBV5-4 with TRBJ2-7, with 8 bases matching TRBD2. The ends lost 3 bases at V and 2 bases at J; junction bases unmatched: 4. The germline V gene has CDR1 SGHNT and CDR2 YYREEE (reference sequence). CDR3 length equals 14 residues. The CDR3 region is CASSSSGSTYEQYF. CDR3 bases: TGTGCCAGCAGCTCGAGCGGGAGTACCTACGAGCAGTACTTC.

In this sample, this clonotype turned up a few times. This may arise from a read error, as a much more abundant clone is one base away. V is TRBV2 and J is TRBJ2-3; 8 positions match TRBD1. This CDR3 spans 15 amino acids. Per germline, CDR1 SNHLY and CDR2 FYNNEI. CDR3 region: CASSVSGTGLYTRYF. The CDR3 bases are TGTGCCAGCAGTGTTTCCGGGACAGGTCTATATACGCGGTATTTT.

Comments on this clonotype: This may be a read error: a much more frequent sequence differs by one nucleotide. This chain connects TRBV28 to TRBJ2-5, with 7 nucleotides matching TRBD2. Per germline, CDR1 MDHEN and CDR2 SYDVKM. There are 16 residues in the CDR3. The DNA for the CDR3 is TGTGCCGGCAGTTTATCAGTTCCTAGCGGCCAAGAGACCCAGTACTTC. Translating it yields CAGSLSVPSGQETQYF.

For this clonotype: This may stem from a read error, because a much larger clone lies one nucleotide away. This chain uses TRBV30 with TRBJ1-1, with D possibly being TRBD1 (5 bases). The germline CDR1 and CDR2 sequences are GTSNPN and SVGIG (reference sequence). This CDR3 has 12 residues. As DNA, the CDR3 is TGTGCCTGGGACGGGGGGGGTGCTGAATCTTTCTTT. Translation gives CAWDGGGAESFF.